The next 8 T cell receptor beta chains were all read from a single sample in a study of OX40 agonist ivuxolimab in advanced cancers. Some clones are missing from TCRdb's copy, which holds only in-frame ones; the method was immunoSEQ multiplex PCR. The data show 80,000 to 100,000 clones, less than 90% seen once. The source material was CD4+ or CD8+ T cells sorted from blood, sampled in a trial of the OX40 agonist ivuxolimab. The receptors stem from an adult with an advanced solid tumor such as melanoma, head and neck, liver or kidney cancer.

The rearrangement joins TRBV29-1 to TRBJ1-2, with D unresolved. CDR1 is SQVTM and CDR2 is ANQGSEA in the germline V gene. V dropped 7 bases and J dropped 7 bases, with 16 bases sitting between them. The CDR3 spans 12 residues. CDR3 residues: CSATQDLPGYTF. CDR3 nucleotides: TGCAGCGCAACTCAGGACCTGCCTGGCTACACCTTC.

This chain connects TRBV6-6 to TRBJ1-5; D is uncertain. Germline CDR1 MNHNY, CDR2 SVGAGI (reference sequence). Trimming took off 6 bases at V and 0 bases at J, with 12 bases between the two ends. The length of the CDR3 is 15 residues. The CDR3, as DNA: TGTGCCAGCAGCCTCCGGGCATCTAGCAATCAGCCCCAGCATTTT. It translates to CASSLRASSNQPQHF.

The J gene is TRBJ1-5, the V gene TRBV19; TRBD1 matches 9 bases. J lost 16 bases, V lost 5 bases, and 3 bases had no gene match. The germline V gene encodes CDR1 LNHDA and CDR2 SQIVND (reference sequence). There are 10 residues in the CDR3. CDR3 sequence (DNA): TGTGCCAGTAGTGACAGGGGGTATCATTTT. Translation gives CASSDRGYHF.

V is TRBV7-8 and J is TRBJ1-3; a possible D gene is TRBD1 (5 bases). The germline gives CDR1 SGHVS, CDR2 FQNEAQ. Trimming removed 1 base from V and 7 bases from J, with 11 bases in between. The CDR3 consists of 14 residues. CDR3 sequence (DNA): TGTGCCAGCAGCTTAGGGGGCGTGCTTAACACCATATATTTT. The encoded protein is CASSLGGVLNTIYF.

This clone was recorded only once. The CDR3 nucleotides are TGTGCCAGCAGCTTAGGTTCGAATCGCGACACTACTAATGAAAAACTGTTTTTT. Translating gives CASSLGSNRDTTNEKLFF. This sequence joins TRBV7-6 and TRBJ1-4; D ambiguous. V gave up 1 base and J gave up 2 bases, with 17 bases separating them. Germline loops: CDR1 SGHVS, CDR2 FNYEAQ. The CDR3 is 18 amino acids.

V gene TRBV7-2 combines with J gene TRBJ2-4; 8 nucleotides match TRBD1. Trimming removed 5 bases from V and 10 bases from J; junction bases left unmatched: 7. Germline CDR1 SGHTA, CDR2 FQGNSA. The CDR3 is 13 amino acids. The CDR3 is CASSPGQGTIQYF. As DNA, the CDR3 is TGTGCCAGCAGCCCCGGACAGGGAACGATTCAGTACTTC.

V gene TRBV15 combines with J gene TRBJ1-5; no firm D call. CDR1 is LNHNV and CDR2 is YYDKDF in the germline V gene (reference sequence). This CDR3 is built from 15 residues. V lost 1 base and J lost 2, with 9 bases in between. CDR3 coding DNA: TGTGCCACCAGCAGAGCCGGGGTAGGCAATCAGCCCCAGCATTTT. Translated, it gives CATSRAGVGNQPQHF.

The J gene is TRBJ2-1, the V gene TRBV19, with 10 bases lining up with TRBD1. The V gene end was trimmed by 8 bases and the J gene end by 8 bases; junction bases not matched to a gene: 6. The CDR3 is 13 amino acids. Looked up from germline, CDR1 is LNHDA and CDR2 is SQIVND (reference sequence). The CDR3 sequence: CASSGQGRDEQFF. The CDR3 DNA follows: TGTGCCAGTTCGGGACAGGGGCGCGATGAGCAGTTCTTC. Variable domain in full (rest from reference TRBV19 and TRBJ2-1): DGGITQSPKYLFRKEGQNVTLSCEQNLNHDAMYWYRQDPGQGLRLIYYSQIVNDFQKGDIAEGYSVSREKKESFPLTVTSAQKNPTAFYLCASSGQGRDEQFFGPGTRLTVL.